The source of this TCR beta chain is a study of blood T cell repertoires in COVID-19. Study context: The United States, Italy and Spain supplied acute and convalescent COVID-19 samples.

Between the trimmed V and J ends, which lost 0 bases and 3 bases, there was a span of 9 bases. This CDR3 spans 15 amino acids. Germline assignment: CDR1 SGHTA and CDR2 FQGNSA. Original analysis: From reference gene primer amplification, estimates of nucleated cell counts were derived. Generated by immunoSEQ multiplex PCR, the TCRdb table keeps only in-frame clones and is missing some. V and J calls and clone size follow that table, whereas D and trimming were derived from the DNA. The table has about 100,000 clones, roughly nine tenths seen once. This clone was counted once. The sequenced sample consisted of peripheral blood. The clonotype was recovered from a woman of 80 years or more with acute or convalescent COVID-19. This sequence joins TRBV7-2 and TRBJ2-1; possibly TRBD1 for D (5 bases). The CDR3: CASSLAGVLYNEQFF. CDR3 nucleotide sequence: TGTGCCAGCAGCTTAGCAGGGGTTCTCTACAATGAGCAGTTCTTC.